This paragraph reports one TCR beta chain. No cognate antigen has been identified for it. No per-base quality is available; no much larger clone lies one base away. This entry is derived from a study of blood T cell repertoires in COVID-19 (TCRdb year 2020). In the study overall: Samples from collaborators originated in the United States, Italy and Spain and spanned both the acute and convalescent phases of COVID-19. The material from the prospective study consisted of cDNA or gDNA derived from T cells, B-cell-depleted T cells, or PBMCs. The dataset comprised deeply sampled blood TCRbeta repertoires from subjects exposed to, actively infected with, or recovered from COVID-19. The repertoires were released in a freely available public database meant as a resource for research on the immune response to SARS-CoV-2. Samples came from the ongoing ImmuneRACE study (first 160 participants) plus 1,254 subjects from 6 global collaborators. Sample metadata almost always included a de-identified subject ID, COVID-19 status, age in years and sex. Where HLA class I and class II types were available, the types were taken from metadata supplied by the sample provider, not from assay-based typing. The paper as a whole reports these results and caveats: The amount of clinical and demographic metadata varied by source and participant and was provided uncurated.

TCRbeta CDR3 regions were amplified from genomic DNA by means of the immunoSEQ Assay, a bias-controlled multiplex PCR. Concerning the study's data processing: The number of nucleated cells in each sample was estimated from the amplification of reference gene primers within the assay. To quantify the absolute abundance of each unique TCRbeta CDR3 rearrangement, sequence reads were collapsed and filtered. For each sample, productive Simpson clonality was calculated as the square root of Simpson's diversity index over productive rearrangements. Drawn from immuneACCESS, this table holds only the in-frame rearrangements with V and J called that TCRdb kept. Clones are partly lost; checked studies trace under half to an unresolved V gene and leave the rest unexplained. Clone size and the V and J calls come from that table; the DNA yielded D and trimming. The sample contains 250,000 to 300,000 clones, around 91% of them found a single time. The top ten clonotypes cover roughly 2% of the sample.

One collaborating source in Seattle enrolled patients while the patients were actively infected and followed the patients over time throughout the course of disease. Collaborating institutions collected whole blood in K2EDTA tubes following their own protocols. For TCRbeta analysis, collaborators shipped samples as frozen whole blood, isolated PBMCs, or DNA extracted from either of those sample types. Sequences LNHDA (CDR1) and SQIVND (CDR2) are obtained from the germline V gene (reference sequence). Deletion took 3 bases off V and 0 bases off J, with a span of 18 bases between the germline ends. There are 18 amino acids in the CDR3, from cysteine to phenylalanine inclusive. Of the read, only the CDR3 DNA is kept; its 54 bases are in frame from base 1.

The sequence derives from a woman aged 60 to 75 with COVID-19, enrolled during active disease. Sequencing used peripheral blood. The rearranged segments are TRBV19 and TRBJ2-1, with TRBD2 as a weak D call on 6 bases. The CDR3 in this case is CASSITGDFFSSYNEQFF. The nucleotide sequence reads as follows: TGTGCCAGTAGTATCACCGGGGACTTCTTCAGCTCCTACAATGAGCAGTTCTTC.